The TCR beta chain under discussion was sequenced for a study of blood T cell repertoires in COVID-19. Study information: From the United States, Italy and Spain came samples of acute and convalescent COVID-19. In each case, the material was cDNA or gDNA derived from T cells, B-cell-depleted T cells, or PBMCs.

In the original analysis: Estimation of nucleated cell counts relied on the amplification of reference gene primers. Sequencing used immunoSEQ multiplex PCR; TCRdb keeps in-frame clones, though not all of them. That table gives V, J and clone size, and the DNA gave D and trimming. This sample has some 180,000 clones, with nearly 90% found just once. V was pared by 7 bases and J by 4 bases, with 9 bases between. The CDR3 runs 12 residues. Germline V CDR1 and CDR2: MDHEN, SYDVKM. Sequencing input: peripheral blood. The genes are TRBV28 and TRBJ2-3; unclear D gene. This TCR was sampled from a man aged 45-65 years with acute or convalescent COVID-19. The CDR3: CASKSSPDTQYF. The CDR3 DNA is TGTGCCAGCAAGTCCAGTCCAGATACGCAGTATTTT.